One sample yielded the 19 T cell receptor beta chains listed below, sequenced in a study of human T cells and chemical hapten exposure. TCRdb reprocessed the RACE reads with MiXCR, giving one entry per CDR3 protein. This table holds about 50,000 distinct CDR3 sequences, just under 10% found once. Described time point: patch test 2, 6 weeks after DPC sensitization. Treatment in this sample: therapeutic diphenylcyclopropenone sensitization with weekly scalp DPC. Here the sequenced sample was whole blood, taken in connection with sensitization to the hapten diphenylcyclopropenone (DPC). The receptor set was obtained from a woman aged 45-65 years with alopecia areata. Some clones in this sample may be carry-over from other donors' samples.

This clonotype was recorded at least ten times. The gene calls are TRBV6-5 and TRBJ2-1; D perhaps matches TRBD1 (5 bases). Trimming removed 5 bases at V and 11 bases at J, with 16 bases between. Germline V gene data show CDR1 as MNHEY and CDR2 as SVGAGI. The CDR3 loop spans 13 amino acids. The CDR3 region is CASSPTETTKQFF. In nucleotides, the CDR3 is TGTGCCAGCAGTCCGACAGAGACCACGAAGCAGTTCTTC.

The chain carries TRBV4-1 and TRBJ2-3, with a possible D match to TRBD2 (5 bases). Per germline, CDR1 MGHRA and CDR2 YSYEKL. The length of the CDR3 is 21 residues. V was clipped by 4 bases and J by 6 bases, with 35 bases between them. CDR3 in amino acids: CASSLPLKQPLAHRNRDTQYF. CDR3 in DNA: TGCGCCAGCAGCCTTCCCCTCAAACAACCCTTAGCGCACCGGAATAGGGATACGCAGTATTTT.

There are many counts of this clonotype. The V gene is TRBV4-3, the J gene TRBJ2-3; 8 nucleotides match TRBD1. The length of the CDR3 is 18 residues. V shed 3 bases, J shed 4 bases, and the junction held 15 bases outside the gene matches. Germline assignment: CDR1 LGHNA and CDR2 YSLEER. This CDR3 is CASSQAQWAGGIPDTQYF. The DNA of the CDR3 is TGCGCCAGCAGCCAGGCACAATGGGCAGGGGGCATACCAGATACGCAGTATTTT.

The genes are TRBV3-1 and TRBJ2-7, with unresolved D. CDR1 and CDR2 (germline): LGHDT, YNNKEL (reference sequence). This CDR3 has 13 amino acids. V was shortened by 4 bases and J by 1 base, with 8 bases between the two germline ends. CDR3 protein: CASSPTPSYEQYF. As DNA, the CDR3 is TGTGCCAGCAGCCCGACCCCATCCTACGAGCAGTACTTC.

This clonotype was recorded at least ten times. The chain links TRBV12-2 to TRBJ2-1; the listed D gene, TRBD1, was not tested against the DNA. TRBV12-2 is assigned pseudogene status. The CDR3 sequence is 14 residues long. CDR3 sequence: CASRVPLGVGEQFF. The CDR3 bases are TGTGCAAGTCGCGTGCCCCTGGGAGTCGGAGAGCAGTTCTTC.

The chain couples TRBV6-2 or TRBV6-3 to TRBJ2-7; 9 bases line up with TRBD2. The V and J ends lost 2 bases and 2 bases, in that order; junction bases with no gene match: 4. Germline CDR1 MNHEY, CDR2 SVGEGT. The CDR3 covers 15 residues. The CDR3 DNA reads as TGTGCCAGCAGTTACGACCAGCGGGGGGCCTACGAGCAGTACTTC. This gives the protein CASSYDQRGAYEQYF.

This clonotype was detected ten times or more. The chain joins TRBV6-6 to TRBJ1-6; D is undetermined. V was pared by 4 bases and J by 9 bases, with 10 bases between. Germline CDR1 MNHNY, CDR2 SVGAGI (reference sequence). The CDR3 has 13 amino acids. CDR3 residues: CASSFNSLSPLHF. Here the CDR3 DNA reads TGTGCCAGCAGTTTTAACTCACTTTCACCCCTCCACTTT.

The rearrangement joins TRBV7-9 to TRBJ1-5; D is possibly TRBD1 (6 bases). Germline CDR1 reads SEHNR; CDR2 reads FQNEAQ (reference sequence). CDR3 length equals 13 residues. The germline V and J ends were trimmed by 4 bases and 7 bases, with 11 bases remaining between them. CDR3 protein: CASSSDSLQPQHF. For the CDR3, the DNA is TGTGCCAGCAGCTCGGACAGTCTCCAGCCCCAGCATTTT.

A few counts support this clonotype. The genes are TRBV10-3 and TRBJ2-7; D is undetermined. CDR3 length: 13 residues. Germline CDR1 and CDR2: ENHRY and SYGVKD. V lost 2 bases to trimming and J lost 2 bases, with 7 bases between them. In nucleotides, the CDR3 is TGTGCCATCAGTGAGACAGTCGCCTACGAGCAGTACTTC. Amino acids: CAISETVAYEQYF.

This clonotype has more than one count but fewer than ten. The gene calls are TRBV6-6 and TRBJ1-1; D is perhaps TRBD1 (5 bases). Germline assignment: CDR1 MNHNY and CDR2 SVGAGI (reference sequence). CDR3 length equals 13 residues. The V gene lost 7 bases and the J gene lost 6 bases, with 15 bases spanning the gap. This chain's CDR3 is CASTKDGGSEAFF. The CDR3 nucleotides read TGTGCCAGCACCAAGGACGGGGGGTCTGAAGCTTTCTTT.

This clonotype has ten or more counts. This chain links TRBV11-2 with TRBJ1-4; D may be TRBD1 (6 bases). The CDR3 spans 14 residues. Trimming cost V 4 bases and J 8 bases, with 14 bases left between them. Germline-derived CDR1 and CDR2 are SGHAT and FQNNGV. DNA of the CDR3: TGTGCCAGCAGCTCACAGGGACCCCTGGAAAAACTGTTTTTT. Residues: CASSSQGPLEKLFF. The full variable domain, with the rest looked up from reference TRBV11-2 and TRBJ1-4, is EAGVAQSPRYKIIEKRQSVAFWCNPISGHATLYWYQQILGQGPKLLIQFQNNGVVDDSQLPKDRFSAERLKGVDSTLKIQPAKLEDSAVYLCASSSQGPLEKLFFGSGTQLSVL.

V is TRBV18 and J is TRBJ1-6; TRBD1 matches at 7 bases. Trimming at V came to 1 base and at J to 5 bases, leaving 2 bases not matched to a gene. The CDR3 length is 15 residues. Germline loops: CDR1 KGHSH, CDR2 LQKENI. The CDR3 DNA reads as TGTGCCAGCTCACCACGAGGACAGGATAATTCACCCCTCCACTTT. Translation gives CASSPRGQDNSPLHF.

This clonotype was observed many times. V is TRBV7-2 and J is TRBJ1-6, with D uncertain. The CDR3 runs to 16 residues. CDR1 is SGHTA, CDR2 FQGNSA, per germline. The V end was cut by 2 bases, the J end by 0 bases, with 8 bases between. In nucleotides, the CDR3 is TGTGCCAGCAGCTTATTCCGAAGCTCCTATAATTCACCCCTCCACTTT. Protein sequence: CASSLFRSSYNSPLHF.

This clonotype was counted ten times or more. The chain links TRBV6-5 to TRBJ1-1; 7 bases fit TRBD1. Trimming removed 6 bases from V and 6 bases from J; junction bases left unmatched: 10. Per germline, CDR1 MNHEY and CDR2 SVGAGI. The length of the CDR3 is 14 residues. The CDR3 region has the DNA TGTGCCAGCAGCCACAACAGGGGTAACCCTGAAGCTTTCTTT. It codes for CASSHNRGNPEAFF.

As concerns this clonotype: The junction departs from the called germline gene at one end, perhaps through a read error. This chain links TRBV27 with TRBJ1-2; unclear D gene. The CDR3 is made up of 10 amino acids. CDR1 and CDR2 (germline): MNHEY, SMNVEV (reference sequence). CDR3 residues: CVSTRGGYTF. The CDR3 nucleotides are TGTGTCAGCACTCGAGGAGGCTACACCTTC.

In this sample, this clonotype turned up many times. V gene TRBV12-3 or TRBV12-4 combines with J gene TRBJ1-5, with D unresolved. V shed 5 bases and J shed 6 bases, with 8 bases lying between them. This CDR3 comprises 12 residues. The DNA of the CDR3 is TGTGCCAGCAGTGTGGCAGTTCAGCCCCAGCATTTT. Translating gives CASSVAVQPQHF.

This clonotype was found a few times. The V call is TRBV2, the J call TRBJ2-1; D might be TRBD1 (6 bases). The V end lost 2 bases, the J end lost 9 bases, and 11 bases lay between the germline ends. The germline gives CDR1 SNHLY, CDR2 FYNNEI. CDR3 size: 13 residues. The CDR3 reads CASSEYRDGEQFF. CDR3 nucleotide sequence: TGTGCCAGCAGTGAATACAGGGACGGTGAGCAGTTCTTC.

This clonotype was counted ten times or more. This sequence joins TRBV20-1 and TRBJ1-5; a weak D match, TRBD1 (6 bases). V was trimmed by 3 bases and J by 5 bases, leaving 11 bases between them. The CDR3 spans 13 residues. Germline V gene sequence: CDR1 DFQATT, CDR2 SNEGSKA (reference sequence). CDR3 coding DNA: TGCAGTGCTAGTGCTGGGGGGCATCAGCCCCAGCATTTT. Translating it yields CSASAGGHQPQHF.

This chain joins TRBV6-5 and TRBJ2-1; perhaps TRBD2 as D (5 bases). Germline CDR1 and CDR2: MNHEY and SVGAGI. V was shortened by 6 bases and J by 3 bases, with 9 bases between the two germline ends. The CDR3 extends over 13 amino acids. CDR3: CASSPTSYNEQFF. The CDR3 region has the DNA TGTGCCAGCAGCCCTACTAGCTACAATGAGCAGTTCTTC.